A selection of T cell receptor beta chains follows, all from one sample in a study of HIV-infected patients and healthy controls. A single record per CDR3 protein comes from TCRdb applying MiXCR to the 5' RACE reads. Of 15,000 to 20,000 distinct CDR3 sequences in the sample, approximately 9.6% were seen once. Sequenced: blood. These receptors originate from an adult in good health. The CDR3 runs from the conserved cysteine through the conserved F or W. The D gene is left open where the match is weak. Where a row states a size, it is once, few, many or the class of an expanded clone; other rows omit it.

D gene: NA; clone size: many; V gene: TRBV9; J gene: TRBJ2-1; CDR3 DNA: TGTGCCAGCAGCGTAGGGAACAATGAGCAGTTCTTC; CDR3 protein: CASSVGNNEQFF
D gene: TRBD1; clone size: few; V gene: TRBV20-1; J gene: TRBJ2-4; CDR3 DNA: TGCAGTGCGGGGACAGGGTTTGTCAAAAACATTCAGTACTTC; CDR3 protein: CSAGTGFVKNIQYF
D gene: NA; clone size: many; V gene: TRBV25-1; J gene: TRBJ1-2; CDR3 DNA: TGTGCCAGCAGTGAATTGACAGAGATTCATGGCTACACCTTC; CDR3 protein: CASSELTEIHGYTF
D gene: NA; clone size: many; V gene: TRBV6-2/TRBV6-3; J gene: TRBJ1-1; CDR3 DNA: TGTGCCAGCAGCCGACGGACAGAAGAAGCTTTCTTT; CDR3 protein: CASSRRTEEAFF
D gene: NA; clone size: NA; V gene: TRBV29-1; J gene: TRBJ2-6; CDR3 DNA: TGCAGCGTTGATGCCAGCTCTGGGGCCAACGTCCTGACTTTC; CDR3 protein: CSVDASSGANVLTF
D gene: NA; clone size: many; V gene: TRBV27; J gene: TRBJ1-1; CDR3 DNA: TGTGCCAGCAGTTTATCTGCGATGCGGAGGAACACTGAAGCTTTCTTT; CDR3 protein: CASSLSAMRRNTEAFF
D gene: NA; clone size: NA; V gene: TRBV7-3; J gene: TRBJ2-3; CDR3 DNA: TGTGCCAGCAGCTTCGTCCCTACTAGCACAGATACGCAGTATTTT; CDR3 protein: CASSFVPTSTDTQYF
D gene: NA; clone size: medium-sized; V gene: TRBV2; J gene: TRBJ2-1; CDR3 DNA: TGTGCCACCCGGGTCCCAAACTCCTACAATGAGCAGTTCTTC; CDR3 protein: CATRVPNSYNEQFF
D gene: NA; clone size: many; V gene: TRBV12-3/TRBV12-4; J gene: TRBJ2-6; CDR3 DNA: TGTGCCAGCAGTTCGTCTGGGGCCAACGTCCTGACTTTC; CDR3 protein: CASSSSGANVLTF
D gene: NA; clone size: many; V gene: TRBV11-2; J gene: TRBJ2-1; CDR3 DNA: TGTGCCAGCAGCTTAGCGCGGGAAACCTACAATGAGCAGTTCTTC; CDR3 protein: CASSLARETYNEQFF
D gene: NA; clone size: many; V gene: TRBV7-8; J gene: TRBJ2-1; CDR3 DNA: TGTGCCAGCAGCTCCGTTGAGGTGGCAACTGAGCAGTTCTTC; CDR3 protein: CASSSVEVATEQFF
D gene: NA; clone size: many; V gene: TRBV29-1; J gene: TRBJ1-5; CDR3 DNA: TGCAGCGTTGAAGAGTCGGGGGGAAATCAGCCCCAGCATTTT; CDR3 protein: CSVEESGGNQPQHF
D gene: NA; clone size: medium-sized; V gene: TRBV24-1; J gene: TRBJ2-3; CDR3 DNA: TGTGCCACCAGTGATTTAGGCGGCAGCACAGATACGCAGTATTTT; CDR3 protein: CATSDLGGSTDTQYF
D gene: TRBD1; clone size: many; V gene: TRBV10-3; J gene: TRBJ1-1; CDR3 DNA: TGTGCCATCAGTCGAGGACAGGGGGCTGGGACTGAAGCTTTCTTT; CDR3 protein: CAISRGQGAGTEAFF
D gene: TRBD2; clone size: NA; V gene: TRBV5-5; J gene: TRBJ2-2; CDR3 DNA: TGTGCCAGCAGCTTGCTTCTTGTTGGCGGGGGATACACCGGGGAGCTGTTTTTT; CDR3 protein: CASSLLLVGGGYTGELFF
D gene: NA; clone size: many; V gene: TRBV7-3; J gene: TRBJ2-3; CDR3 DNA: TGTGCCAGCAGCTTAACGCTCCAGGGGGATACGCAGTATTTT; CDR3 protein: CASSLTLQGDTQYF
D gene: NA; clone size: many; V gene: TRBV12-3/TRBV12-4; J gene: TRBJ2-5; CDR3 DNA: TGTGCCAGCAGCCGCGAGGGGGGGACGGGGCAAGAGACCCAGTACTTC; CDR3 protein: CASSREGGTGQETQYF
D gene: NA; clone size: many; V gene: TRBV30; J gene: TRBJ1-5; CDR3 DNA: TGTGCCTGGAGTGCATTACCAGGGGAGCCCCAGCATTTT; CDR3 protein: CAWSALPGEPQHF
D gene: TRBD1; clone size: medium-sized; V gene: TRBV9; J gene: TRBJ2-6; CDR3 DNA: TGTGCCAGCAGCGTCGGGGTAGGACAGGCCCTCCGAACTGGGGCCAACGTCCTGACTTTC; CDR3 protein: CASSVGVGQALRTGANVLTF
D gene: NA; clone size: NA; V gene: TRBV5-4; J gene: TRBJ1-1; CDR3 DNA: TGTGCCAGCAGCTTGGTTAGGTCAGGGAAGAACACTGAAGCTTTCTTT; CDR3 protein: CASSLVRSGKNTEAFF
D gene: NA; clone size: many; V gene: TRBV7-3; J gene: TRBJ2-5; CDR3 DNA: TGTGCCAGCAGCCCCGGACAGTTCCCCCACCAAGAGACCCAGTACTTC; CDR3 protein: CASSPGQFPHQETQYF
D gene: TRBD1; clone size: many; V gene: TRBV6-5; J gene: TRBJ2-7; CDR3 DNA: TGTGCCAGCAGTTACTCGGGACAGGGGAATTACGAGCAGTACTTC; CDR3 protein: CASSYSGQGNYEQYF
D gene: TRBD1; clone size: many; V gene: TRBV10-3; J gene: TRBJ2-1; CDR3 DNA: TGTGCCATCACAGGACAGGGCAATGAGCAGTTCTTC; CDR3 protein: CAITGQGNEQFF
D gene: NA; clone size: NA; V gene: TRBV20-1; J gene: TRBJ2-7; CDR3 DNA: TGCAGTGCTAGACCTGGCGGCCTCTACGAGCAGTACTTC; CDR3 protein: CSARPGGLYEQYF
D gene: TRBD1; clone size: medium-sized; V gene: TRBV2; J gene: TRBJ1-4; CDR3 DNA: TGTGCCAGCAGGCCCGGGACAGGCGGGCCTGAAAAACTGTTTTTT; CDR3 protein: CASRPGTGGPEKLFF
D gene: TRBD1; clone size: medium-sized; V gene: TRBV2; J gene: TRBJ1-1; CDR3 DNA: TGTGCCAGCAGTGGTGGACAGGAGAACACTGAAGCTTTCTTT; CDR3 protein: CASSGGQENTEAFF
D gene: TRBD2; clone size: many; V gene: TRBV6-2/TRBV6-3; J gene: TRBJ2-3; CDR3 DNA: TGTGCCAGCAGTTACATCAAAAGTTTGGGGACTAGCGGGGATCCAGATACGCAGTATTTT; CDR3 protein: CASSYIKSLGTSGDPDTQYF
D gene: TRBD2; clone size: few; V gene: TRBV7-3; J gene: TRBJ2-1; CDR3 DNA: TGTGCCAGCAGCTTCAAAGAGTTACTAGCGGGGACGTACAATGAGCAGTTCTTC; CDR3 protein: CASSFKELLAGTYNEQFF
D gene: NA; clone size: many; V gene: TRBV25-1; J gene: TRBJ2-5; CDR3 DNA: TGTGCCAGCAGTGAGCCGGGACCCAAGGAGACCCAGTACTTC; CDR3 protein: CASSEPGPKETQYF
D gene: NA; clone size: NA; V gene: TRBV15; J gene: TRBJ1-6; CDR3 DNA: TGTGCCACCAGCAAAAGACAGAATTCACCCCTCCACTTT; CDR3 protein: CATSKRQNSPLHF
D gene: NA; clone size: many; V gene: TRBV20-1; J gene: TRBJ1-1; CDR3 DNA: TGCAGTGCTAGAGGCGGGTCAGGGGTAGGCACTGAAGCTTTCTTT; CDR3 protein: CSARGGSGVGTEAFF
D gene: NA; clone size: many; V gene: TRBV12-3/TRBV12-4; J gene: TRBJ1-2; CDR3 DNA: TGTGCCAGCAGTTTACAGGGATCTAACTATGGCTACACCTTC; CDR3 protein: CASSLQGSNYGYTF
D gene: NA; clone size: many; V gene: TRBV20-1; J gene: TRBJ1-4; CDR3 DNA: TGCAGTGCTAGAGATCCCCCATCGGGTGAAAAACTGTTTTTT; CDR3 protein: CSARDPPSGEKLFF
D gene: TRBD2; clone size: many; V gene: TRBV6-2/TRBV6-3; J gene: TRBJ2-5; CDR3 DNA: TGTGCCAGCAGGCGCCTGTACGCGGGGGGCCTGAGGGACCAGTACTTC; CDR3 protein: CASRRLYAGGLRDQYF
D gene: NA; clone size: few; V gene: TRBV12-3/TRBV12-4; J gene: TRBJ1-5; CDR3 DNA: TGTGCCAGCAGTTTAGGTCGCAATCAGCCCCAGCATTTT; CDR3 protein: CASSLGRNQPQHF
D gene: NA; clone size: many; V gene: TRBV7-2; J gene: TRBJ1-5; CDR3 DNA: TGTGCCAGCAGCTTAGCCGGACGTGGCAGCAATCAGCCCCAGCATTTT; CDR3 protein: CASSLAGRGSNQPQHF
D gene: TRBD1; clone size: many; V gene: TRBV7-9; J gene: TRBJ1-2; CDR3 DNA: TGTGCCAGCAGCTCTTCGGCCGGGACAGGGGGCTCTGGTGGCTACACCTTC; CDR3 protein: CASSSSAGTGGSGGYTF
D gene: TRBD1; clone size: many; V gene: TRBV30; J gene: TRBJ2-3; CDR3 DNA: TGTGCCTGGAGTGTGGGACAGGGGGCCGCAGATACGCAGTATTTT; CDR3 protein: CAWSVGQGAADTQYF
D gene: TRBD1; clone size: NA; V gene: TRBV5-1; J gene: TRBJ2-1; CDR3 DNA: TGCGCCAGCAGCCCGAGAGGGGACAGGGACTACAATGAGCAGTTCTTC; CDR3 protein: CASSPRGDRDYNEQFF
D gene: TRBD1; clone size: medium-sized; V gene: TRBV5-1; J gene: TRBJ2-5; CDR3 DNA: TGCGCCAGCAGCTTTCAGGGGGTCCAAGAGACCCAGTACTTC; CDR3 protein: CASSFQGVQETQYF
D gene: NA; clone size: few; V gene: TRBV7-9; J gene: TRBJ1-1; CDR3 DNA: TGTGCCAGCGGGCGGATGGTGGACACTGAAGCTTTCTTT; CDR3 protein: CASGRMVDTEAFF
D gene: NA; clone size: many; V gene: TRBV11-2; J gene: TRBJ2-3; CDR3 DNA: TGTGCCAGCAGCTTAGGGGGGGGGGCCTACACAGATACGCAGTATTTT; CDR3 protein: CASSLGGGAYTDTQYF
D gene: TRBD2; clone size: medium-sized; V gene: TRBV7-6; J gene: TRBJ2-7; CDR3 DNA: TGTGCCAGCAGCTTCCAACCGGGACTAGCGGGAATAGGAGGGACCTACGAGCAGTACTTC; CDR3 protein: CASSFQPGLAGIGGTYEQYF
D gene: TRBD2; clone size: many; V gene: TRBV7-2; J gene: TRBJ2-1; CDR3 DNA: TGTGCCAGCAGCCCAACCGGGACTAGCGGGAGTTTAAGTGAGCAGTTCTTC; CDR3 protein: CASSPTGTSGSLSEQFF
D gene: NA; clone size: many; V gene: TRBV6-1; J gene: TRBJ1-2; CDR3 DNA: TGTGCCAGCAGTGAAGGGGGGAGCCCTAACTATGGCTACACCTTC; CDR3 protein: CASSEGGSPNYGYTF
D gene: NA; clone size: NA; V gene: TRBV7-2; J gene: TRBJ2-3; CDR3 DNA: TGTGCCAGCAGCTTACCAGATACGCAGTATTTT; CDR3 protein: CASSLPDTQYF
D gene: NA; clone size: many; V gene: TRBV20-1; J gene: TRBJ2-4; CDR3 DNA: TGCAGTGCGAAAGAGGGGGGCCCTCCCATTCAGTACTTC; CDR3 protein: CSAKEGGPPIQYF
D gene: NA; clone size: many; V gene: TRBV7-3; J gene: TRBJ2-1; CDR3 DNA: TGTGCCAGCAGCTCAGGACTACAGAATGAGCAGTTCTTC; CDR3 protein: CASSSGLQNEQFF
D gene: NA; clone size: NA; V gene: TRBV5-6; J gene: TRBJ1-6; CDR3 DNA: TGTGCCAGCAGCCAGATAACAGCGCCAAATTCACCCCTCCACTTT; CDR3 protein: CASSQITAPNSPLHF
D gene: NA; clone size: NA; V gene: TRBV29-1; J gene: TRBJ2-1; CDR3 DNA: TGCAGCGTTGACCTGGGGGCTCTCTACAATGAGCAGTTCTTC; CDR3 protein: CSVDLGALYNEQFF
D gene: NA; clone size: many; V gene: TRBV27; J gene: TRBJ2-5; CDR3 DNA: TGTGCCAGCAGTTTATCCACTAGACAAGAGACCCAGTACTTC; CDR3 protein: CASSLSTRQETQYF
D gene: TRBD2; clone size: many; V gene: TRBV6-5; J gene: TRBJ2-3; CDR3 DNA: TGTGCCAGCAGTCCCAGTAGCGGGAGGGTAGATACGCAGTATTTT; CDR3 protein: CASSPSSGRVDTQYF
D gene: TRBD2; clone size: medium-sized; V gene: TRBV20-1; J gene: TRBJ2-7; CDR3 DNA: TGCAGTGCTCCCGGACTAGCGGGAAGCTCCTACGAGCAGTACTTC; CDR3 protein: CSAPGLAGSSYEQYF
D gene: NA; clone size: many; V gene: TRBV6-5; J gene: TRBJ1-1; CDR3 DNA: TGTGCCAGCAGTTACAGGGGGACGAACACTGAAGCTTTCTTT; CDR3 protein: CASSYRGTNTEAFF
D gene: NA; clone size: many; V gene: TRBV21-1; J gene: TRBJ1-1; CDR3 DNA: TGTGCCAGCAGCAAAGAGGGAGCGCACTACCCGAACACTGAAGCTTTCTTT; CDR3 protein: CASSKEGAHYPNTEAFF